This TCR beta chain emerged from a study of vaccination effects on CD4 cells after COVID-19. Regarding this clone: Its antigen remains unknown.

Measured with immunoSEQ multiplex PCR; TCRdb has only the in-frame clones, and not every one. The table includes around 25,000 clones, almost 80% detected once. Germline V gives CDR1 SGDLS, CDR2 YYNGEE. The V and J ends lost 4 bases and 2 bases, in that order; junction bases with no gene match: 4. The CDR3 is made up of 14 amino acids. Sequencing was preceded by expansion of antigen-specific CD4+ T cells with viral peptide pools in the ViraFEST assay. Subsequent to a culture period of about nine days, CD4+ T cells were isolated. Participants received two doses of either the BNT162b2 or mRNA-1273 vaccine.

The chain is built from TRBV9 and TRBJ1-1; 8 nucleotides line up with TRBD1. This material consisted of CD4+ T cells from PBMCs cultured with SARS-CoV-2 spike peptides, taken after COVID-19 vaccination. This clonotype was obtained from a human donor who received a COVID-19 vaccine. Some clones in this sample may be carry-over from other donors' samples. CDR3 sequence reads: CASSPTGVNTEAFF. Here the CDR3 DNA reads TGTGCCAGCAGCCCGACAGGGGTCAACACTGAAGCTTTCTTT.